This T cell receptor (beta chain) came from a study of blood T cell repertoires in COVID-19 (dated by TCRdb to 2020 to 2022). With regard to the full study: Samples covering the acute and convalescent phases of COVID-19 were provided by collaborators in the United States, Italy and Spain. The prospective study material was composed of cDNA or gDNA derived from T cells, B-cell-depleted T cells, or PBMCs. Deeply sampled blood TCRbeta repertoires from subjects exposed to, actively infected with, or recovered from COVID-19 were included in the dataset. The repertoires were released in a freely available public database intended as a resource for research on the immune response to SARS-CoV-2. The samples were drawn from two sources: the first 160 participants of the ongoing ImmuneRACE study, and 1,254 subjects contributed by 6 global collaborators. The sample metadata nearly always contained a de-identified subject ID, COVID-19 status, age in years and sex. Where HLA class I and class II types were available, the types were taken from metadata supplied by the sample provider, not from assay-based typing.

The immunoSEQ Assay, a bias-controlled multiplex PCR, was used to amplify TCRbeta CDR3 regions from genomic DNA. Regarding the original processing steps: The number of nucleated cells in each sample was estimated from the amplification of reference gene primers within the assay. To quantify the absolute abundance of each unique TCRbeta CDR3 rearrangement, sequence reads were collapsed and filtered. For each sample, productive Simpson clonality was calculated by taking the square root of Simpson's diversity index across productive rearrangements. What TCRdb holds here is the immuneACCESS table cut down to in-frame rearrangements. Part of the clones is not present; checked against another copy, under half of the missing clones reflect an unresolved V gene, and the others are unexplained. D and trimming come from the DNA, and the V and J calls and clone size come from that table. In all, the sample holds under 90,000 clones, and around nine tenths of those were seen once. The top ten hold around 7.3% of the sample.

Results the study describes overall, beyond this receptor: Clinical and demographic metadata were provided uncurated, with the amount varying by source and participant.

Germline trimming: 4 bases from V, 7 bases from J; junction bases outside gene matches: 3. The CDR3 starts with the cysteine, ends with the phenylalanine, and has 14 residues. Only the CDR3 portion is preserved as DNA: 42 bases, with reading frame beginning at the first base. The germline V gene (reference sequence) sets CDR1 to LGHDT and CDR2 to YNNKEL. Note on this clone: Its antigen remains undetermined. There are no base qualities to consult, and no much larger clone falls within one base.

One collaborating source in Seattle enrolled patients while the patients were actively infected and followed the patients over time throughout the course of disease. Whole blood was collected in K2EDTA tubes by collaborating institutions according to the institutions' own protocols. Collaborator samples were shipped for TCRbeta analysis as frozen whole blood, isolated PBMCs, or DNA extracted from either sample type. This receptor was identified in a man in his forties with COVID-19, enrolled during active disease. The chain couples TRBV3-1 (or the pseudogene TRBV3-2) to TRBJ2-2, and TRBD2 matches 10 of the central bases. Material: peripheral blood. The CDR3 protein sequence reads: CASSPSGGSGELFF. The nucleotides are TGTGCCAGCAGCCCTAGCGGGGGTAGCGGGGAGCTGTTTTTT.